These T cell receptor beta chains were read from a single sample in a study of T cells in Graves' hyperthyroidism and ophthalmopathy. One entry per CDR3 protein results from TCRdb running MiXCR on the multiplex PCR reads. The sample yields 400,000 to 500,000 distinct CDR3 sequences, under 15% seen once. Sequenced input: blood. These receptors originate from a woman aged 18-35 years with Graves' hyperthyroidism. The CDR3 runs from the conserved cysteine through the conserved F or W. The order of the fields is D gene, CDR3 length, V gene, J gene, clone size, CDR3 DNA, CDR3 protein. D genes are given only for firm matches. Clone size is given for some rows only: seen once, a few or many times, or a class if the clone is expanded.

D: -; length: 14; V: TRBV20-1; J: TRBJ2-1; size: -; DNA: TGCAGTGCTAGAGATTTGAGGGCAAGCAATGAGCAGTTCTTC; CDR3: CSARDLRASNEQFF
D: -; length: 12; V: TRBV20-1; J: TRBJ2-5; size: many; DNA: TGCAGTGTTCTCTTTCCCCGAGAGACCCAGTACTTC; CDR3: CSVLFPRETQYF
D: -; length: 18; V: TRBV7-9; J: TRBJ1-2; size: -; DNA: TGTGCCAGCAGCTTGATACCGTCGGGAGCCATTTCCGACTATGGCTACACCTTC; CDR3: CASSLIPSGAISDYGYTF
D: -; length: 16; V: TRBV5-1; J: TRBJ2-7; size: many; DNA: TGCGCCAGCAGCTTGGTGAGGGCTAGGAGACGCCACGAGCAGTACTTC; CDR3: CASSLVRARRRHEQYF
D: -; length: 16; V: TRBV12-3/TRBV12-4; J: TRBJ1-1; size: -; DNA: TGTGCCAGCAGCTTGGGTTCCCCGGCAGTGAACACTGAAGCTTTCTTT; CDR3: CASSLGSPAVNTEAFF
D: TRBD2; length: 15; V: TRBV4-1; J: TRBJ2-3; size: -; DNA: TGCGCCAGCAGCCAAATTAGCGGGGCTCCAGATACGCAGTATTTT; CDR3: CASSQISGAPDTQYF
D: -; length: 14; V: TRBV24-1; J: TRBJ2-1; size: few; DNA: TGTGCCACCAGTAGCAAGGGGTCCTACAATGAGCAGTTCTTC; CDR3: CATSSKGSYNEQFF
D: -; length: 15; V: TRBV6-1; J: TRBJ2-2; size: few; DNA: TGTGCCAGCAGTGAAGCGCCCGGGAACACCGGGGAGCTGTTTTTT; CDR3: CASSEAPGNTGELFF
D: -; length: 15; V: TRBV6-1; J: TRBJ2-3; size: few; DNA: TGTGCCAGTCTCTCAGCGGGCCCCGAGCGGGATACGCAGTATTTT; CDR3: CASLSAGPERDTQYF
D: -; length: 15; V: TRBV30; J: TRBJ1-2; size: many; DNA: TGTGCCTGGAGTGTACGGGGCCCCATAGATTATGGCTACACCTTC; CDR3: CAWSVRGPIDYGYTF
D: -; length: 16; V: TRBV11-2; J: TRBJ1-5; size: many; DNA: TGTGCCAGCAGCTTAGATGGGCTGAGCGATAATCAGCCCCAGCATTTT; CDR3: CASSLDGLSDNQPQHF
D: -; length: 14; V: TRBV18; J: TRBJ2-1; size: few; DNA: TGTGCCAGCTCAAGACTAGGCGGGAACAATGAGCAGTTCTTC; CDR3: CASSRLGGNNEQFF
D: -; length: 15; V: TRBV6-1; J: TRBJ2-1; size: few; DNA: TGTGCCAGCAGTGGTCCTCCCAGCTCCTACAATGAGCAGTTCTTC; CDR3: CASSGPPSSYNEQFF
D: -; length: 12; V: TRBV6-2/TRBV6-3; J: TRBJ1-5; size: many; DNA: TGTGCCAGCAGCAAGGGCCGGGAGCCCCAGCATTTT; CDR3: CASSKGREPQHF
D: -; length: 14; V: TRBV15; J: TRBJ1-4; size: many; DNA: TGTGCCACCAGCAGGGGCCAGGAATATGAAAAACTGTTTTTT; CDR3: CATSRGQEYEKLFF
D: TRBD2; length: 15; V: TRBV15; J: TRBJ2-2; size: -; DNA: TGTGCCATCTCTAGCGGGAGTGGGAACACCGGGGAGCTGTTTTTT; CDR3: CAISSGSGNTGELFF